This TCR beta chain originates from a study of OX40 agonist ivuxolimab in advanced cancers. Across the whole study: The patients got ivuxolimab, which is an agonistic anti-OX40 (CD134) antibody. Aged roughly 23 to 90 with a mean of about 60 years, they were more than 80% male. Study-level points and caveats: Averaged across samples, CD8+ T cells carried more expanded clones than CD4+ did.

TCRdb keeps only in-frame clones here, not all; method: immunoSEQ multiplex PCR. Among about 78,000 clones listed, around nine tenths were seen once. Trimming left V 3 bases short and J 10 bases short, with 20 bases between. The CDR3 totals 16 residues. The germline CDR1 and CDR2 sequences are SGHDT and YYEEEE. To note about this clone: Its antigen is unknown.

The source is an adult with an advanced solid tumor such as melanoma, head and neck, liver or kidney cancer. The material was CD4+ or CD8+ T cells sorted from blood, obtained in a trial of the OX40 agonist ivuxolimab. The gene calls are TRBV5-6 and TRBJ1-6; the D gene is possibly TRBD1 (5 bases). The CDR3, as DNA: TGTGCCAGCAGCTCAAGGCCAGGGTTTTTTAACTCACCCCTCCACTTT. The encoded protein is CASSSRPGFFNSPLHF.